The clone carrying this TCR beta chain is medium-sized by share. The target antigen is unknown. Each single cDNA molecule received a unique molecular identifier. MiXCR, run by TCRdb on the 5' RACE reads, gives a single entry per CDR3 protein. The sample shows 15,000 to 20,000 distinct CDR3 sequences, about 5% of them seen only once. The sample originates from a study of early T cells in non-severe SARS-CoV-2 infection. Overall study context: From unsorted whole blood, bulk RNA was sequenced, and the chains remained unpaired.

Germline V gene lookup returns CDR1 MRHNA and CDR2 SNTAGT. The CDR3 length is 17 residues. V lost 6 bases and J lost 3; bases outside the gene matches: 15. General study findings and limits: In VDJdb matching, anti-spike CD8 responses were favored while private and CD4 specificities went missing.

The rearrangement joins TRBV6-4 to TRBJ2-7, with 9 bases that match TRBD2. The material sequenced was whole blood. This receptor was obtained from an adult who was a healthcare worker with PCR-confirmed SARS-CoV-2 infection or an uninfected control (not recorded which). This CDR3 reads CASREPSLAGEYYEQYF. The CDR3 DNA is TGTGCCAGCAGGGAACCTTCCTTAGCGGGAGAATACTACGAGCAGTACTTC.